This TCR beta chain came from a study of CD8 T cells in ankylosing spondylitis. Each CDR3 protein is one row after TCRdb ran MiXCR on the 5' RACE reads. The table includes approximately 550,000 distinct CDR3 sequences, roughly 12% detected once. There are many counts of this clonotype. What it recognizes is unknown. Study observations and caveats: Significant enrichment of disease-linked clones was reportedly seen in matched ankylosing spondylitis synovial fluid. Among TCR beta sequences, a motif of under ten highly homologous variants appeared characteristic of ankylosing spondylitis blood.

The source material was blood, either unsorted or a sorted T cell fraction (not recorded which). This TCR came from a male donor with ankylosing spondylitis.

As DNA, the CDR3 is TGTGCCAGCAGCTCACAGGGGGTCGGGGAGCTGTTTTTT. It codes for CASSSQGVGELFF. This rearrangement joins TRBV7-2 to TRBJ2-2; 8 bases are shared with TRBD1. J was trimmed by 7 bases and V by 4 bases; bases with no gene match: 2. The CDR3 runs 13 residues. CDR1 and CDR2 from the germline V gene are SGHTA and FQGNSA.